The sequence of this TCR beta chain was determined in a study of Ad26.COV2.S vaccination and SARS-CoV-2 variants. Broader study findings: The study found higher spike-specific TCR breadth in vaccine than placebo recipients. Vaccine and placebo recipients had similar non-spike TCR breadth. Considerable breadth of spike-specific CD8+ and CD4+ T cell responses has reportedly been documented following vaccination.

Data came from immunoSEQ multiplex PCR; TCRdb stores just in-frame clones and leaves some out. Found here are some 45,000 clones, 83% of them singletons; the top ten hold approximately 44%. With respect to this clone: The antigen is not known.

Germline assignment: CDR1 SGHAT and CDR2 FQNNGV. V lost 6 bases, J lost 3 bases, and 11 bases stayed unmatched. The CDR3 is 15 residues long. J is TRBJ2-7 and V is TRBV11-2; TRBD1 matches 7 bases. The sample here was peripheral blood, taken after recovery from COVID-19. This TCR was recovered from a human donor who had recovered from COVID-19. CDR3 bases: TGTGCCAGCAGACTACGACAGGGCTCAATCTACGAGCAGTACTTC. Residues: CASRLRQGSIYEQYF.